These 24 T cell receptor beta chains share one sample of origin, sequenced in a study of CD8+CD57+ T cells in acquired aplastic anemia. Genomic DNA was employed as the template in profiling TCR beta VDJ and CDR3. MiXCR, run by TCRdb on the reads, gives a single entry per CDR3 protein. The table records about 70,000 distinct CDR3 sequences, 54% of them present only once. The sample was sorted CD4+, CD8+, or CD8+CD57+ T cells (not recorded which) from PBMCs. These receptors were collected from a human donor in good health, serving as a control.

The rearrangement uses TRBV2 and TRBJ2-7; TRBD1 is a possible D gene (5 bases). Trimming left V 7 bases short and J 2 bases short, with 15 bases between. Germline CDR1 SNHLY, CDR2 FYNNEI. The CDR3 length is 14 residues. The CDR3 here is CASTLDTPPYEQYF. The CDR3 region has the DNA TGTGCCAGCACGTTGGACACACCGCCCTACGAGCAGTACTTC.

This clonotype was seen ten or more times. J is TRBJ2-7 and V is TRBV27; D is unclear. V lost 4 bases to trimming and J lost 3 bases, with 10 bases between them. The CDR3 totals 13 residues. CDR1 is MNHEY, CDR2 SMNVEV, per germline (reference sequence). DNA for the CDR3: TGTGCCAGCAGTTACAGCGTCAGCTACGAGCAGTACTTC. This codes for CASSYSVSYEQYF.

Many counts were recorded for this clonotype. V is TRBV9 and J is TRBJ1-2; D is undetermined. Trimming took off 0 bases at V and 2 bases at J, with 5 bases between the two ends. This CDR3 contains 13 residues. Germline lookup yields CDR1 SGDLS and CDR2 YYNGEE. CDR3 DNA: TGTGCCAGCAGCGTAGTAGCGAACTATGGCTACACCTTC. Amino acid sequence: CASSVVANYGYTF.

This chain uses TRBV29-1 with TRBJ1-1; D is ambiguous. Germline V CDR1 and CDR2: SQVTM, ANQGSEA. CDR3 length: 12 residues. With 4 bases removed from V and 2 bases from J, the gap between germline ends came to 8 bases. The CDR3 protein is CSVAQRNTEAFF. In DNA, the CDR3 is TGCAGCGTTGCACAACGAAACACTGAAGCTTTCTTT.

In its sample, this clonotype was seen many times. The J gene is TRBJ1-1, the V gene TRBV29-1, with D maybe TRBD1 (6 bases). Germline V gene lookup returns CDR1 SQVTM and CDR2 ANQGSEA. The CDR3 is 12 amino acids. Trimming took 5 bases from V and 4 from J, leaving 11 bases between them. The CDR3 DNA follows: TGCAGCGTTCAGGGGTTGAGCACTGAAGCTTTCTTT. Translation: CSVQGLSTEAFF.

The V call is TRBV6-2 or TRBV6-3, the J call TRBJ1-6; TRBD1 matches at 7 bases. The CDR3 is 14 amino acids. The J segment lost 12 bases and the V segment lost 6 bases, leaving 11 bases of the junction unmatched. Per the germline V gene, CDR1 is MNHEY and CDR2 is SVGEGT. The CDR3 bases are TGTGCCAGCAGCCGGGACAGCGCCCCGGAACCCCTCCACTTT. Protein: CASSRDSAPEPLHF.

This clonotype has only one observation. A read error is possible here, since a much larger clone lies one base away. This chain connects TRBV30 to TRBJ2-5; 11 bases are a match to TRBD2. V trimming: 6 bases; J trimming: 4 bases; junction bases outside the gene matches: 7. In germline, CDR1 is GTSNPN, CDR2 SVGIG (reference sequence). This CDR3 has 14 amino acids. This CDR3 reads CACPGLADRETQYF. CDR3 in DNA: TGTGCCTGCCCGGGACTAGCGGACCGAGAGACCCAGTACTTC.

In this sample, this clonotype turned up a few times. A junction end diverges from the germline sequence, so it may reflect a read error. The V gene is TRBV6-4, the J gene TRBJ1-4; D gene unclear. The germline V gene has CDR1 MRHNA and CDR2 SNTAGT. The CDR3 runs to 13 residues. This CDR3 reads CASRATENERLFF. The CDR3 DNA reads as TGTGCCAGCCGCGCTACCGAAAATGAAAGACTGTTTTTT.

V gene TRBV7-2 combines with J gene TRBJ2-7, with TRBD2 identical over 10 bases. The CDR3 loop spans 13 amino acids. The V and J ends lost 6 bases and 4 bases, in that order; junction bases with no gene match: 3. Germline V gene sequence: CDR1 SGHTA, CDR2 FQGNSA. CDR3 sequence (DNA): TGTGCCAGCAGGACTAGCGGGCTTTACGAGCAGTACTTC. Its protein is CASRTSGLYEQYF.

The chain carries TRBV9 and TRBJ2-1, with 7 bases aligning to TRBD2. In germline, CDR1 is SGDLS, CDR2 YYNGEE. This CDR3 has 16 residues. V trimming: 0 bases; J trimming: 1 base; junction bases outside the gene matches: 4. CDR3 protein: CASSVAAGRSYNEQFF. Here the CDR3 DNA reads TGTGCCAGCAGCGTAGCAGCGGGGAGGTCCTACAATGAGCAGTTCTTC.

In this sample, this clonotype turned up many times. The chain uses TRBV3-1 and TRBJ1-1, with D possibly being TRBD1 (5 bases). This CDR3 region has 14 residues. V was trimmed by 4 bases and J by 4 bases, leaving 13 bases between them. Germline V gene sequence: CDR1 LGHDT, CDR2 YNNKEL (reference sequence). CDR3: CASSLALRGTEAFF. CDR3 in DNA: TGTGCCAGCAGCCTGGCCCTGAGGGGCACTGAAGCTTTCTTT.

This clonotype was counted between two and nine times. The rearrangement joins TRBV12-3 or TRBV12-4 to TRBJ1-6; D is ambiguous. The ends were cut back, 3 bases at V and 6 bases at J, with 3 bases in the middle. The CDR3 runs to 12 residues. The CDR3 sequence: CASSFFNSPLHF. The CDR3 bases are TGTGCCAGCAGTTTCTTTAATTCACCCCTCCACTTT.

This clonotype was found a few times. The genes are TRBV19 and TRBJ2-1, with 11 bases that match TRBD1. This CDR3 is built from 15 residues. From germline, CDR1 is LNHDA and CDR2 SQIVND (reference sequence). V lost 4 bases to trimming and J lost 7 bases; unmatched junction nucleotides: 6. This CDR3 reads CASSTDRGQVNEQFF. As DNA, the CDR3 is TGTGCCAGTAGTACGGACAGGGGGCAGGTGAATGAGCAGTTCTTC.

V is TRBV10-3 and J is TRBJ1-1; D unclear. Germline V gene lookup returns CDR1 ENHRY and CDR2 SYGVKD. Trimming pared 5 bases from V and 10 bases from J, leaving 11 bases between. This CDR3 region has 11 residues. CDR3 protein: CAISPGFGAFF. The CDR3, as DNA: TGTGCCATCAGTCCTGGGTTCGGAGCTTTCTTT.

The chain couples TRBV29-1 to TRBJ1-1; 10 nucleotides line up with TRBD1. This CDR3 contains 16 residues. The germline CDR1 and CDR2 sequences are SQVTM and ANQGSEA. The junction had 6 bases not matched to a gene; V was cut back by 1 base and J by 1 base. For the CDR3, the DNA is TGCAGCGTTGAAGTTTCCTGGACAGGGGGGAACACTGAAGCTTTCTTT. Translated: CSVEVSWTGGNTEAFF.

This clonotype was counted at least ten times. The J gene is TRBJ2-7, the V gene TRBV12-5; unclear D gene. The CDR3 extends over 16 amino acids. Germline V lookup: CDR1 LGHNT, CDR2 FRNRAP. V shed 2 bases and J shed 0 bases, with 14 bases lying between them. CDR3 amino acids: CASGLLVRTDSYEQYF. As DNA, the CDR3 is TGTGCTAGTGGTTTGTTGGTTCGAACGGACTCCTACGAGCAGTACTTC.

The V gene is TRBV2, the J gene TRBJ1-6; possibly TRBD1 for D (5 bases). The ends were cut back, 2 bases at V and 7 bases at J, with 9 bases in the middle. The CDR3 totals 14 residues. CDR1 is SNHLY, CDR2 FYNNEI, per germline. Written as DNA, the CDR3 is TGTGCCAGCAGTGAATACTGGGGGAATTCACCCCTCCACTTT. Its translation: CASSEYWGNSPLHF.

The table lists this clonotype with a few counts. Possible read error: a much larger clone is one base away. V usage is TRBV27 and J usage is TRBJ2-7; D not certain. CDR3 length equals 11 residues. Trimming cost V 5 bases and J 5 bases, with 7 bases left between them. Germline V CDR1 and CDR2: MNHEY, SMNVEV (reference sequence). CDR3 in amino acids: CASSLRDEQYF. The CDR3 DNA reads as TGTGCCAGCAGTCTTAGAGACGAGCAGTACTTC.

The V call is TRBV2, the J call TRBJ1-2; 9 bases are a match to TRBD1. The CDR3 loop spans 12 amino acids. CDR1 and CDR2 from the germline V gene are SNHLY and FYNNEI. V was pared by 10 bases and J by 3 bases, with 3 bases of the junction left unmatched. The CDR3 loop is CATRDRDYGYTF. CDR3 in DNA: TGTGCCACCCGGGACAGGGACTATGGCTACACCTTC.

Comments on this clonotype: Since a much larger clone is just one base distant, this may be a read error. This chain joins TRBV5-6 and TRBJ2-2, with a possible D match to TRBD1 (5 bases). Germline lookup yields CDR1 SGHDT and CDR2 YYEEEE. The CDR3 covers 18 residues. The CDR3 DNA reads as TGTGCCAGCAGCTTCTACTCTCATCACAGGACGAACGCCGGGGAGCTGTTTTTT. Its protein is CASSFYSHHRTNAGELFF.

The table lists this clonotype with many counts. V is TRBV20-1 and J is TRBJ2-3; perhaps TRBD1 as D (6 bases). The CDR3 is 15 residues long. Trimming left V 0 bases short and J 3 bases short, with 13 bases between. The germline V gene encodes CDR1 DFQATT and CDR2 SNEGSKA (reference sequence). CDR3: CSARDGQGWTDTQYF. DNA for the CDR3: TGCAGTGCTAGAGATGGTCAGGGGTGGACAGATACGCAGTATTTT.

The rearrangement links TRBV6-5 to TRBJ2-7; TRBD1 aligns across 9 bases. The trim removed 2 bases at V and 2 bases at J, leaving 4 bases unmatched. CDR3 length: 15 amino acids. From germline, CDR1 is MNHEY and CDR2 SVGAGI. Here the CDR3 reads CASSYARQGAYEQYF. The CDR3 bases are TGTGCCAGCAGTTACGCTCGACAGGGGGCCTACGAGCAGTACTTC.

This clonotype has just a few counts. The chain combines TRBV7-6 with TRBJ2-7; no firm D call. V was pared by 1 base and J by 6 bases, with 7 bases between. CDR1 is SGHVS and CDR2 is FNYEAQ in the germline V gene. CDR3 length: 12 residues. CDR3 amino acids: CASSLGRGEQYF. The CDR3 DNA reads TGTGCCAGCAGCTTAGGCAGAGGCGAGCAGTACTTC.

In its sample, this clonotype was seen once. The chain joins TRBV7-2 to TRBJ1-2; a weak D match, TRBD1 (6 bases). CDR3 size: 13 residues. Trimming took off 6 bases at V and 2 bases at J, with 10 bases between the two ends. CDR1 and CDR2 (germline): SGHTA, FQGNSA. In DNA, the CDR3 is TGTGCCAGCAGGAAAACAGGGAACTATGGCTACACCTTC. Translated, it gives CASRKTGNYGYTF.